One and the same sample provided the 25 T cell receptor beta chains below, sequenced in a study of T cells in Graves' hyperthyroidism and ophthalmopathy (dated by TCRdb to between 2018 and 2020). Library preparation employed multiplex PCR. The instrument given in TCRdb is Illumina HiSeq 2000. Amplification of TCR beta CDR3 regions was carried out from RNA transcripts. The TCR CDR3 was subjected to a first round of RT-PCR using the HTBI primer set and the Qiagen OneStep RT-PCR kit. The public reads were quality trimmed at Q25 with fastp and then assembled into clones with MiXCR by TCRdb, keeping productive beta chains. Entries are consolidated by CDR3 protein sequence, retaining the most common genes and DNA. The sample data list some 620,000 distinct CDR3 sequences, and roughly 17% of these were observed just once. The ten largest clonotypes hold less than 4.5% of the sample. Input material: blood. The origin of the receptors is a woman aged 25 to 39 with Graves' hyperthyroidism.

Points on this clonotype: A read error is possible here, since a much larger clone lies one base away. The genes are TRBV20-1 and TRBJ2-1; 7 bases map to TRBD2. Germline CDR1 is DFQATT and CDR2 is SNEGSKA (reference sequence). The CDR3 is made up of 12 amino acids. V gave up 6 bases and J gave up 14 bases; unmatched junction bases: 13. The CDR3 reads CSAREGGQGEFF. In DNA, the CDR3 is TGCAGTGCAAGGGAGGGAGGTCAGGGAGAGTTCTTC.

This clonotype was detected many times. CDR3 DNA sequence: TGTGCCAGCAGTTTCCATGACAGGACTGAAGCTTTCTTT. This gives the protein CASSFHDRTEAFF. V usage is TRBV27 and J usage is TRBJ1-1; tentatively, D is TRBD1 (6 bases). The V end was cut by 3 bases, the J end by 5 bases, with 10 bases between. This CDR3 comprises 13 residues. Germline lookup yields CDR1 MNHEY and CDR2 SMNVEV (reference sequence).

This clonotype appeared many times. The rearrangement links TRBV5-1 to TRBJ1-4; unclear D gene. The germline CDR1 and CDR2 sequences are SGHRS and YFSETQ. The V end lost 10 bases, the J end lost 5 bases, and 9 bases lay between the germline ends. The CDR3 sequence is 11 residues long. This CDR3 is CAGRRNEKLFF. The CDR3 DNA reads TGCGCCGGGAGAAGAAATGAAAAACTGTTTTTT.

This clonotype was seen once. This chain connects TRBV12-3 or TRBV12-4 to TRBJ1-5; D is ambiguous. The CDR3 loop spans 15 amino acids. Trimming took 6 bases from V and 2 from J, leaving 14 bases between them. DNA for the CDR3: TGTGCCAGCAGCGCTAGCGAGACCCGCAATCAGCCCCAGCATTTT. Its protein product is CASSASETRNQPQHF.

The chain recombines TRBV7-9 with TRBJ2-1; 11 bases map to TRBD2. The germline gives CDR1 SEHNR, CDR2 FQNEAQ (reference sequence). This CDR3 region has 16 residues. The junction had 5 bases not matched to a gene; V was cut back by 3 bases and J by 4 bases. CDR3 amino acids: CASSFLLAGGYNEQFF. DNA of the CDR3: TGTGCCAGCAGCTTCCTTCTAGCGGGGGGTTACAATGAGCAGTTCTTC.

This clonotype was counted ten times or more. Germline is not matched at one junction end, which may reflect a read error. V is TRBV12-3 or TRBV12-4 and J is TRBJ2-1, with TRBD1 matching over 9 bases. This CDR3 is built from 15 residues. The CDR3 region has the DNA TGTGCCAGCAGCTTAGCCGGGACAGGGTACAATGAGCAGTTCTTC. Protein: CASSLAGTGYNEQFF.

This clonotype came up many times. The V call is TRBV30, the J call TRBJ2-1, with 7 bases identical to TRBD2. Germline values: CDR1 GTSNPN, CDR2 SVGIG (reference sequence). Trimming took 0 bases from V and 5 from J; bases not matched to a gene: 4. This CDR3 comprises 14 residues. CDR3 coding DNA: TGTGCCTGGAGTGTTTGGGGGGGTCACAATGAGCAGTTCTTC. Protein sequence: CAWSVWGGHNEQFF.

This clonotype turned up a few times. This sequence joins TRBV27 and TRBJ1-5, with D possibly TRBD1 on 5 matching bases. CDR1 and CDR2 from the germline V gene are MNHEY and SMNVEV (reference sequence). This CDR3 comprises 14 residues. Trimming stripped 1 base from V and 7 bases from J, with 11 bases between. The CDR3 loop reads CASSLFGAGQPQHF. For the CDR3, the DNA is TGTGCCAGCAGTTTATTTGGGGCGGGACAGCCCCAGCATTTT.

Many counts were recorded for this clonotype. The chain has TRBV7-2 and TRBJ2-1; TRBD2 matches 10 bases. The V gene's germline CDR1 is SGHTA and CDR2 FQGNSA. The length of the CDR3 is 16 residues. Trimming cost V 1 base and J 5 bases; bases outside gene matches: 5. CDR3 DNA sequence: TGTGCCAGCAGCTTAGTCCTAGCGGGGGTGGACAATGAGCAGTTCTTC. This translates into CASSLVLAGVDNEQFF.

This clonotype was found many times. The chain combines TRBV9 with TRBJ1-1; D is unclear. The CDR3 runs 16 residues. The ends were cut back, 0 bases at V and 1 base at J, with 13 bases in the middle. The germline V gene has CDR1 SGDLS and CDR2 YYNGEE. The DNA for the CDR3 is TGTGCCAGCAGCGTAGCTCCAGGCACCGGGAACACTGAAGCTTTCTTT. Protein product: CASSVAPGTGNTEAFF.

V and J are TRBV15 and TRBJ1-3; D is perhaps TRBD1 (5 bases). Germline CDR1 is LNHNV and CDR2 is YYDKDF (reference sequence). The V end lost 3 bases, the J end lost 0 bases, and 18 bases lay between the germline ends. The length of the CDR3 is 18 residues. In DNA form, the CDR3 reads TGTGCCACCAGCAGGGACCTACGAGAGGGGCCCTCTGGAAACACCATATATTTT. This translates into CATSRDLREGPSGNTIYF.

There are many counts of this clonotype. This chain links TRBV18 with TRBJ1-1, with 9 bases that match TRBD1. The V and J ends lost 3 bases and 7 bases, in that order; junction bases with no gene match: 6. This CDR3 spans 14 amino acids. CDR1 KGHSH and CDR2 LQKENI come from the germline V gene. The CDR3 loop is CASSPGTGLLEAFF. DNA for the CDR3: TGTGCCAGCTCACCGGGGACAGGGCTTCTTGAAGCTTTCTTT.

In DNA form, the CDR3 reads TGTGCCAGTAGTGCCTTACAGGGGTACGACTATGGCTACACCTTC. Translating it yields CASSALQGYDYGYTF. This chain links TRBV19 with TRBJ1-2, with TRBD1 matching 7 bases. The ends lost 5 bases at V and 3 bases at J; junction bases unmatched: 9. The CDR3 spans 15 residues. Per the germline V gene, CDR1 is LNHDA and CDR2 is SQIVND (reference sequence).

This clonotype was recorded at least ten times. The rearrangement joins TRBV28 to TRBJ1-1; D not resolved. Germline CDR1 reads MDHEN; CDR2 reads SYDVKM. Trimming stripped 6 bases from V and 1 base from J, with 21 bases between. This CDR3 has 17 residues. The CDR3 DNA sequence: TGTGCCAGCAGACCCCCCGTCGGTTCCGCGGAGAACACTGAAGCTTTCTTT. Translated: CASRPPVGSAENTEAFF.

This clonotype was found many times. V gene TRBV2 combines with J gene TRBJ1-6, with 8 bases aligning to TRBD1. V dropped 7 bases and J dropped 5; count of bases not matched to a gene: 7. This CDR3 has 15 residues. Germline CDR1 SNHLY, CDR2 FYNNEI. The CDR3, as DNA: TGTGCCAGCACTCGACAGGGGTCCAATAATTCACCCCTCCACTTT. Translating it yields CASTRQGSNNSPLHF.

This clonotype was recorded at least ten times. V usage is TRBV12-3 or TRBV12-4 and J usage is TRBJ2-5, with D tentatively TRBD1 or TRBD2 (5 bases each). The CDR3 spans 14 residues. Trimming cost V 6 bases and J 5 bases, with 16 bases left between them. The CDR3 protein is CASSRWGLLETQYF. The CDR3 DNA follows: TGTGCCAGCAGCCGGTGGGGGTTGTTGGAGACCCAGTACTTC.

This clonotype was counted ten times or more. This chain connects TRBV6-2 or TRBV6-3 to TRBJ2-1; no reliable D call. The CDR3 has 16 amino acids. V lost 0 bases and J lost 8, with 17 bases in between. Germline CDR1 and CDR2: MNHEY and SVGEGT. The CDR3 DNA follows: TGTGCCAGCAGTTACTCGTCGCGGACGCCTATTTATGAGCAGTTCTTC. This translates into CASSYSSRTPIYEQFF.

There are many counts of this clonotype. V gene TRBV5-1 combines with J gene TRBJ2-1; TRBD2 agrees at 8 bases. This CDR3 is built from 14 residues. The ends lost 0 bases at V and 5 bases at J; junction bases unmatched: 1. Germline CDR1 is SGHRS and CDR2 is YFSETQ. CDR3: CASSLVSGNNEQFF. The CDR3 DNA reads TGCGCCAGCAGCTTGGTTAGCGGGAACAATGAGCAGTTCTTC.

The J gene is TRBJ2-1, the V gene TRBV4-1; 10 bases agree with TRBD2. Germline V gene data show CDR1 as MGHRA and CDR2 as YSYEKL. The ends lost 0 bases at V and 8 bases at J; junction bases unmatched: 10. The CDR3 has 17 residues. The CDR3 loop reads CASSQDIATSGKYEQFF. As DNA, the CDR3 is TGCGCCAGCAGCCAAGATATCGCAACTAGCGGGAAATATGAGCAGTTCTTC.

There are many counts of this clonotype. The V call is TRBV7-8, the J call TRBJ2-7, with TRBD2 as a possible D gene (6 bases). Trimming removed 5 bases at V and 4 bases at J, with 12 bases between. This CDR3 is built from 13 residues. Germline loops: CDR1 SGHVS, CDR2 FQNEAQ. The chain's CDR3 is CASSIGSGYEQYF. The CDR3, as DNA: TGTGCCAGCAGCATTGGGAGCGGGTACGAGCAGTACTTC.

This clonotype was seen repeatedly, ten times or more. The chain joins TRBV12-3 or TRBV12-4 to TRBJ2-7; TRBD1 matches at 12 bases. J was trimmed by 6 bases and V by 7 bases; bases with no gene match: 10. CDR3 length equals 15 residues. CDR3 nucleotides: TGTGCCAGCAAATCGTACCGGGACAGGGGGCGCGAGCAGTACTTC. Its protein product is CASKSYRDRGREQYF.

This clonotype was counted a few times. The chain uses TRBV5-1 and TRBJ2-2; tentatively, D is TRBD1 or TRBD2 (5 bases each). Trimming pared 7 bases from V and 4 bases from J, leaving 20 bases between. CDR1 is SGHRS, CDR2 YFSETQ, per germline. The CDR3 is 16 amino acids. The CDR3 DNA reads TGCGCCAGCGGAAAGACAGTAGGGAGCTTCACCGGGGAGCTGTTTTTT. This translates into CASGKTVGSFTGELFF.

The V gene is TRBV5-1, the J gene TRBJ2-2; TRBD1 is a possible D gene (5 bases). From germline, CDR1 is SGHRS and CDR2 YFSETQ. V was pared by 2 bases and J by 3 bases, with 8 bases between. This CDR3 is 14 amino acids long. CDR3 bases: TGCGCCAGCAGCTTACAGGAATACACCGGGGAGCTGTTTTTT. It is translated as CASSLQEYTGELFF.

This clonotype was detected only a few times. A much larger clone sits a single nucleotide away, making a read error possible. CDR3 region: CASSCTTSWNTEAFF. DNA for the CDR3: TGTGCCAGCAGCTGTACTACCAGCTGGAACACTGAAGCTTTCTTT. J is TRBJ1-1 and V is TRBV28; D not resolved. The CDR3 is 15 residues long. Germline CDR1 and CDR2: MDHEN and SYDVKM. The germline V and J ends were trimmed by 6 bases and 1 base, with 15 bases remaining between them.

V usage is TRBV19 and J usage is TRBJ2-7, with 12 bases matching TRBD2. V lost 3 bases to trimming and J lost 2 bases; unmatched junction nucleotides: 2. The V gene's germline CDR1 is LNHDA and CDR2 SQIVND (reference sequence). The CDR3 runs to 15 residues. Written as DNA, the CDR3 is TGTGCCAGTAGTATGACTAGCGGGGGAGCCTACGAGCAGTACTTC. It codes for CASSMTSGGAYEQYF. Full variable domain (remainder filled in from reference TRBV19 and TRBJ2-7): DGGITQSPKYLFRKEGQNVTLSCEQNLNHDAMYWYRQDPGQGLRLIYYSQIVNDFQKGDIAEGYSVSREKKESFPLTVTSAQKNPTAFYLCASSMTSGGAYEQYFGPGTRLTVT.